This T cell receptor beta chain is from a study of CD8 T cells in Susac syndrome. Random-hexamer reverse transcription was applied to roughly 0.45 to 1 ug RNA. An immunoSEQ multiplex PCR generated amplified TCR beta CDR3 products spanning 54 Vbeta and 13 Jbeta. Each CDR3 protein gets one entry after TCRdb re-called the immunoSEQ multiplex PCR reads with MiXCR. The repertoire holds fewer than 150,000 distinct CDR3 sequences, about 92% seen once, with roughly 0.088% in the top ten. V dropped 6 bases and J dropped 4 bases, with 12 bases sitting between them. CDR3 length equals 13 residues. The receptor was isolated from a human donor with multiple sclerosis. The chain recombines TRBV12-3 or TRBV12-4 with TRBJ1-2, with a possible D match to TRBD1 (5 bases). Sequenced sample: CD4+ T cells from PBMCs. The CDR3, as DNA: TGTGCCAGCAGCGGTGGGGCCCGCTATGGCTACACCTTC. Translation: CASSGGARYGYTF.